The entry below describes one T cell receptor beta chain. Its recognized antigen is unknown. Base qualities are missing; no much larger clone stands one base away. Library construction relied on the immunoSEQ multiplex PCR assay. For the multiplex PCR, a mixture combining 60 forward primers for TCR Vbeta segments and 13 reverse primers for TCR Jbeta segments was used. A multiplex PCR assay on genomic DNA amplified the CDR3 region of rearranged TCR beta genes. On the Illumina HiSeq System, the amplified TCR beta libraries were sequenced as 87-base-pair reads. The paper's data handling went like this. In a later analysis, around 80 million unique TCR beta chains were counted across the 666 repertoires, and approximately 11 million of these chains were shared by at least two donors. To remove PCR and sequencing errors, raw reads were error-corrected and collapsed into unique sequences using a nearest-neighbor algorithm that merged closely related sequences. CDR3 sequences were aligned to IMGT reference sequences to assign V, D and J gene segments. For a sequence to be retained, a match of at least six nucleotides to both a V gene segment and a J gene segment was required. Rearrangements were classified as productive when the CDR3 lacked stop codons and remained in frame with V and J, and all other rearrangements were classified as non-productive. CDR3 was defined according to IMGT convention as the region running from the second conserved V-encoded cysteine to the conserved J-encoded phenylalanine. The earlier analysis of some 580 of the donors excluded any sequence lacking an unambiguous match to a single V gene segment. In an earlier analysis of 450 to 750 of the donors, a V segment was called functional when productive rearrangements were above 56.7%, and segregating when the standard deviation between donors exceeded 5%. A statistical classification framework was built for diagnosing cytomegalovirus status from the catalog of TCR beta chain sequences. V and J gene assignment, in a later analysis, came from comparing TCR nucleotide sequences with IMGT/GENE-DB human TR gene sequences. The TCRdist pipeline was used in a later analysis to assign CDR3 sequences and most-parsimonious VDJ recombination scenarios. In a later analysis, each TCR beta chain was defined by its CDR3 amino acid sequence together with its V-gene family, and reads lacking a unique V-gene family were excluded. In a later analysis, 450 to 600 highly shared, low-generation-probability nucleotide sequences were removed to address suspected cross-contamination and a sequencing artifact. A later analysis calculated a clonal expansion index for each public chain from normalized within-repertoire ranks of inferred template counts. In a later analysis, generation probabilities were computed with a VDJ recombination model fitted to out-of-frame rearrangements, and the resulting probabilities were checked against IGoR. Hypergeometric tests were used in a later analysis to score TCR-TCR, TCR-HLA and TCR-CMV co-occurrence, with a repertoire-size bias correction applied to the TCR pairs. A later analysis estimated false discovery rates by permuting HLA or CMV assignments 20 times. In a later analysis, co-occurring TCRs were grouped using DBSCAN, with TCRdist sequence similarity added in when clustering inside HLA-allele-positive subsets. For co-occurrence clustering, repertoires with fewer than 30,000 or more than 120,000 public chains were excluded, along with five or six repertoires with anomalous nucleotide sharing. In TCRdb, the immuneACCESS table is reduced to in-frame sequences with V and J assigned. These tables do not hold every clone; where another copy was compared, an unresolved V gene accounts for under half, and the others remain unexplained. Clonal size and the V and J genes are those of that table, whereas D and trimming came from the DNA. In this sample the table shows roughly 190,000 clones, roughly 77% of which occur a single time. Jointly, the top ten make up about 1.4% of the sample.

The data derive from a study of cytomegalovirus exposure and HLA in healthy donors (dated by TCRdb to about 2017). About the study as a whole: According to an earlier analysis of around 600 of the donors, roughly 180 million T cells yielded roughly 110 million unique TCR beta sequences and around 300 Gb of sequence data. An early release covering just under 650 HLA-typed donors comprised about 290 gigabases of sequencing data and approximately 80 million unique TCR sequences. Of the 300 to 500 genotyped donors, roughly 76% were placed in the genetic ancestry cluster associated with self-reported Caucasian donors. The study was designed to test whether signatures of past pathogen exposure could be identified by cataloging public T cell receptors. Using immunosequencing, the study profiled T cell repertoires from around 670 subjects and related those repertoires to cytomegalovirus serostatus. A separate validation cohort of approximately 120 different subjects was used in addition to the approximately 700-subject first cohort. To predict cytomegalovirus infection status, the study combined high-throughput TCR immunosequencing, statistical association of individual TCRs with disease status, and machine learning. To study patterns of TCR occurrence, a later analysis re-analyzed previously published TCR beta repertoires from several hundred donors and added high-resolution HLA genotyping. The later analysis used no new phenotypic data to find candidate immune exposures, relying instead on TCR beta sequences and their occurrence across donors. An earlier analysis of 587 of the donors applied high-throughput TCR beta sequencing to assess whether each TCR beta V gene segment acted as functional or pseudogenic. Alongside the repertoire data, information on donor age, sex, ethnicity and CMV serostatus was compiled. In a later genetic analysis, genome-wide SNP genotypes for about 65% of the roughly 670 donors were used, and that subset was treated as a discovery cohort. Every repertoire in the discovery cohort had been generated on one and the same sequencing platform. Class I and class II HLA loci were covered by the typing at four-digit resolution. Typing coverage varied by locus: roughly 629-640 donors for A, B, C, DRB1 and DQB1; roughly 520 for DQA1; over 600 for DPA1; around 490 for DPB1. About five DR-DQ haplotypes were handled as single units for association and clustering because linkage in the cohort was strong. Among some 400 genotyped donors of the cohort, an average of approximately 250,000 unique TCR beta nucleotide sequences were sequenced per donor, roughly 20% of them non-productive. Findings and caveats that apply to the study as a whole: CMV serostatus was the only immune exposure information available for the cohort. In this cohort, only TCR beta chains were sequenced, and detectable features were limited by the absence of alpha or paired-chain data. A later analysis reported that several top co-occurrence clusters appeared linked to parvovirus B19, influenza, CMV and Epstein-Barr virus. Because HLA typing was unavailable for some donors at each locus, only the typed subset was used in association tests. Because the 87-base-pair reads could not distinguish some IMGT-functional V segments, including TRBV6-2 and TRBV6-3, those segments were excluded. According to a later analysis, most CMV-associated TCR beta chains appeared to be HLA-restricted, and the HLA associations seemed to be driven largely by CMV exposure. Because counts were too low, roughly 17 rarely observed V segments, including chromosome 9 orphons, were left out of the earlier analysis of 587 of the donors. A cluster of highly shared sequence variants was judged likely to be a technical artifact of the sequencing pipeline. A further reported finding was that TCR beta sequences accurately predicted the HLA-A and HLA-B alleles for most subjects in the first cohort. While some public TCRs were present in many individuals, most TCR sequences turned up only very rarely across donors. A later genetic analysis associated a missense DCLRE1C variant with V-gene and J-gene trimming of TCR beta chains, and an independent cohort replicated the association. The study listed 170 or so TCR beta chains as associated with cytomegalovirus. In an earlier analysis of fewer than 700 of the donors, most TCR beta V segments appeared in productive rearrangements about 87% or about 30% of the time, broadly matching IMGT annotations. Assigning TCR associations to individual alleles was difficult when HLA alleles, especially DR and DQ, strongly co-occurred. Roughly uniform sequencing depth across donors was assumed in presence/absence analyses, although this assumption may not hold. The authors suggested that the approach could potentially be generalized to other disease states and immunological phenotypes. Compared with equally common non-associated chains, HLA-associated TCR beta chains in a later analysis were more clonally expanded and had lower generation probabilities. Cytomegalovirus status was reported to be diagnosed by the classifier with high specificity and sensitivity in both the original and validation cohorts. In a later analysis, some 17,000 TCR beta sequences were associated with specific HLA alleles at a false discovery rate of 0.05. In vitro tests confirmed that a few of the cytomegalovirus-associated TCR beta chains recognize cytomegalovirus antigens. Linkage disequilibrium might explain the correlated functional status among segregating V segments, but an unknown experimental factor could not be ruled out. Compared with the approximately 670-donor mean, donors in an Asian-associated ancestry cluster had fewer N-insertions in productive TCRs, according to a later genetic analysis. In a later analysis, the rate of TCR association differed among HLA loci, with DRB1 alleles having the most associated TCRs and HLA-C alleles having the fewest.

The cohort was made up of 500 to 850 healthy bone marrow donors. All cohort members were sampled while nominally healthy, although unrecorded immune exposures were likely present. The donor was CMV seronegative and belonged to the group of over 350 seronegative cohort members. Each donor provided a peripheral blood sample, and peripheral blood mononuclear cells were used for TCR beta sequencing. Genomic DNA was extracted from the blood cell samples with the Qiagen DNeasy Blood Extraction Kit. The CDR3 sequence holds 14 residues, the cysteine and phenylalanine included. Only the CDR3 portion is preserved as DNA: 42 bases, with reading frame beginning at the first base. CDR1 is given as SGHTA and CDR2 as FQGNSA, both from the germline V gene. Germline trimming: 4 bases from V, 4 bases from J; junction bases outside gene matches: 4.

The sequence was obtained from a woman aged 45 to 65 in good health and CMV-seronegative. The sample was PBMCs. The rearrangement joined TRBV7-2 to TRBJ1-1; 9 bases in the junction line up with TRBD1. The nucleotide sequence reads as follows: TGTGCCAGCAGCTCGACAGGGGGAGGCACTGAAGCTTTCTTT. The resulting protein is CASSSTGGGTEAFF. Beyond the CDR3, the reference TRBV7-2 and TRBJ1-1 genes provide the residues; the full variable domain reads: GAGVSQSPSNKVTEKGKDVELRCDPISGHTALYWYRQSLGQGLEFLIYFQGNSAPDKSGLPSDRFSAERTGGSVSTLTIQRTQQEDSAVYLCASSSTGGGTEAFFGQGTRLTVV.